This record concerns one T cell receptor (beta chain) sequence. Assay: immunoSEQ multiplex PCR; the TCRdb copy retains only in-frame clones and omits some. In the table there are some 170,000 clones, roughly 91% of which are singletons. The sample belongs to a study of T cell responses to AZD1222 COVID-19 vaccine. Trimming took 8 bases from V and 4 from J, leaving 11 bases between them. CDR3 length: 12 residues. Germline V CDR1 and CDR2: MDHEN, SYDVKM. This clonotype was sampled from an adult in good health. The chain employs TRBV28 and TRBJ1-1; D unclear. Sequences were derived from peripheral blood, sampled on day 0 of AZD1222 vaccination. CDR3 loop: CASLSLSTEAFF. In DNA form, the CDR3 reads TGTGCCAGCCTTTCTCTAAGCACTGAAGCTTTCTTT.